Below, 30 T cell receptor beta chains from the same sample are listed, as sequenced in a study of identical twins. TCRdb recomputed calls from the 5' RACE reads with MiXCR, one row per CDR3 protein. The sample carries around 370,000 distinct CDR3 sequences, around 9% recorded once. Sequencing used naive T cells sorted from blood. The source of these receptors is a woman between 50 and 59 years old in good health.

The chain recombines TRBV10-3 with TRBJ1-2, with 8 bases lining up with TRBD1. With V trimmed by 5 bases and J by 4 bases, 6 bases remained unmatched. CDR1 ENHRY and CDR2 SYGVKD come from the germline V gene. This CDR3 is 14 amino acids long. The CDR3 region is CAISTDRGSYGYTF. CDR3 in DNA: TGTGCCATCAGTACCGACAGGGGTAGCTATGGCTACACCTTC.

As to this clonotype: A junction boundary mismatches the germline segment, possibly from a read error. V and J are TRBV20-1 and TRBJ2-5; TRBD2 agrees at 11 bases. Germline assignment: CDR1 DFQATT and CDR2 SNEGSKA (reference sequence). The CDR3 length is 16 residues. CDR3 sequence: CSARGIGLAGQVTQYF. CDR3 coding DNA: TGCAGTGCTAGAGGCATTGGACTAGCGGGCCAAGTGACCCAGTACTTC.

This clonotype was recorded a few times. V usage is TRBV5-1 and J usage is TRBJ2-3; D is possibly TRBD1 (6 bases). The CDR3 length is 12 residues. Trimming took off 4 bases at V and 5 bases at J, with 8 bases between the two ends. CDR1 SGHRS and CDR2 YFSETQ come from the germline V gene. The CDR3 reads CASSPGQDTQYF. The DNA of the CDR3 is TGCGCCAGCAGCCCGGGACAAGATACGCAGTATTTT.

A remark on this clonotype: Because the CDR3 is missing its conserved closing phenylalanine or tryptophan, this is likely a read error. CDR3 sequence (DNA): TGTGCCAGCAGTGAATCGCCGCGGGGGGGTCAGCCCCAGCATTCT. This gives the protein CASSESPRGGQPQHS. V gene TRBV6-1 combines with J gene TRBJ1-5; tentative D call: TRBD1 (5 bases). CDR3 length: 15 amino acids. V was clipped by 2 bases and J by 6 bases, with 14 bases between them. CDR1 is MNHNS and CDR2 is SASEGT in the germline V gene.

The sample holds a few counts of this clonotype. V and J are TRBV29-1 and TRBJ1-1, with 7 bases matching TRBD1. The CDR3 sequence is 15 residues long. In germline, CDR1 is SQVTM, CDR2 ANQGSEA. V shed 0 bases, J shed 3 bases, and the junction held 7 bases outside the gene matches. CDR3 loop: CSVEDRGQSDTEAFF. The CDR3 nucleotides read TGCAGCGTTGAAGATCGGGGACAGTCGGACACTGAAGCTTTCTTT.

V gene TRBV5-1 combines with J gene TRBJ2-5; the D call may be TRBD1 or TRBD2 (6 bases each). Germline V lookup: CDR1 SGHRS, CDR2 YFSETQ. The CDR3 runs to 14 residues. The ends were cut back, 1 base at V and 2 bases at J, with 9 bases in the middle. The CDR3 DNA reads as TGCGCCAGCAGCTTGCGGGGGCCGCAAGAGACCCAGTACTTC. Its translation: CASSLRGPQETQYF.

This clonotype came up many times. The chain couples TRBV18 to TRBJ2-7, with D unclear. This CDR3 is built from 13 residues. Per germline, CDR1 KGHSH and CDR2 LQKENI. The V and J ends lost 6 bases and 5 bases respectively, with 14 bases between them. Written as DNA, the CDR3 is TGTGCCAGCTCCCCCAGGACGCCGGACGAGCAGTACTTC. Amino acid sequence: CASSPRTPDEQYF.

This clonotype was detected many times. The chain combines TRBV12-3 or TRBV12-4 with TRBJ2-3; perhaps TRBD2 as D (5 bases). Trimming pared 5 bases from V and 4 bases from J, leaving 10 bases between. The CDR3 extends over 13 amino acids. Here the CDR3 reads CASSHSVADTQYF. The CDR3 DNA is TGTGCCAGCAGTCATAGCGTGGCAGATACGCAGTATTTT.

This clonotype was detected many times. V is TRBV3-1 and J is TRBJ1-5, with D perhaps TRBD1 (6 bases). Per germline, CDR1 LGHDT and CDR2 YNNKEL (reference sequence). This CDR3 is built from 14 residues. V was pared by 5 bases and J by 6 bases, with 14 bases between. Here the CDR3 DNA reads TGTGCCAGCAGCGGGGGGACAATTGTTCAGCCCCAGCATTTT. Translated: CASSGGTIVQPQHF.

This clonotype was observed a handful of times. The chain uses TRBV14 and TRBJ2-6, with 7 bases lining up with TRBD1. V dropped 4 bases and J dropped 2; count of bases not matched to a gene: 2. The CDR3 length is 15 residues. Germline-derived CDR1 and CDR2 are SGHDN and FVKESK. CDR3 in DNA: TGTGCCAGCAGCCCACAGGGGACTGGGGCCAACGTCCTGACTTTC. Its translation: CASSPQGTGANVLTF.

The chain couples TRBV25-1 to TRBJ2-3; D not certain. Trimming left V 1 base short and J 8 bases short, with 7 bases between. CDR3 length equals 12 residues. Germline V gene sequence: CDR1 MGHDK, CDR2 SYGVNS. Here the CDR3 DNA reads TGTGCCAGCAGTGAATCCCTGATTACGCAGTATTTT. This encodes CASSESLITQYF.

This clonotype was detected only a few times. The genes are TRBV5-4 and TRBJ1-2; the match to TRBD1 covers 8 bases. There are 15 residues in the CDR3. Per germline, CDR1 SGHNT and CDR2 YYREEE (reference sequence). Trimming cost V 4 bases and J 5 bases; bases outside gene matches: 10. DNA for the CDR3: TGTGCCAGCAGCCCGGAGACAGGGGTATCATATGGCTACACCTTC. Translating it yields CASSPETGVSYGYTF.

This clonotype occurred many times. The CDR3 DNA is TGTGCCACCAGTGATTTGCAGGGACAACCGAACACCGGGGAGCTGTTTTTT. It is translated as CATSDLQGQPNTGELFF. This chain joins TRBV24-1 and TRBJ2-2; TRBD1 is a possible D gene (6 bases). From germline, CDR1 is KGHDR and CDR2 SFDVKD. With 0 bases removed from V and 0 bases from J, the gap between germline ends came to 10 bases. This CDR3 has 17 amino acids.

This clonotype was counted between two and nine times. One end of the junction fails to match germline, which may point to a read error. The rearrangement uses TRBV7-7 and TRBJ2-7, with 9 nucleotides matching TRBD1. Germline V lookup: CDR1 SSHAT, CDR2 FNYEAQ (reference sequence). The CDR3 runs 15 residues. CDR3 in amino acids: CASSKLQGQGYEQYF. In nucleotides, the CDR3 is TGTGCTAGCAGCAAACTACAGGGACAGGGTTACGAGCAGTACTTC.

There are a few counts of this clonotype. The V and J genes are TRBV13 and TRBJ2-7; 7 bases align to TRBD2. The V segment lost 4 bases and the J segment 7 bases; nucleotides outside the gene matches: 4. This CDR3 is built from 12 residues. Germline V gene sequence: CDR1 PRHDT, CDR2 FYEKMQ (reference sequence). CDR3 nucleotides: TGTGCCAGCAGCTGGGGGGGTTCGGAGCAGTACGTC. Its protein is CASSWGGSEQYV.

This clonotype has just a few counts. The chain carries TRBV6-5 and TRBJ2-1, with D hard to call. The germline gives CDR1 MNHEY, CDR2 SVGAGI. This CDR3 region has 16 residues. With 4 bases removed from V and 0 bases from J, the gap between germline ends came to 13 bases. Here the CDR3 reads CASSSLDGSSYNEQFF. The CDR3 region has the DNA TGTGCCAGCAGTTCACTGGACGGAAGCTCCTACAATGAGCAGTTCTTC.

There are many counts of this clonotype. The chain recombines TRBV29-1 with TRBJ2-1; a weak D match, TRBD2 (5 bases). Trimming removed 0 bases at V and 1 base at J, with 19 bases between. This CDR3 is built from 18 residues. Germline CDR1 reads SQVTM; CDR2 reads ANQGSEA. The CDR3 loop is CSVEEEVTAATSYNEQFF. In nucleotides, the CDR3 is TGCAGCGTTGAAGAGGAGGTAACAGCGGCGACTTCCTACAATGAGCAGTTCTTC.

This clonotype was found a few times. V gene TRBV5-6 combines with J gene TRBJ2-2; 10 bases agree with TRBD1. This CDR3 comprises 17 residues. The V gene's germline CDR1 is SGHDT and CDR2 YYEEEE. V lost 1 base to trimming and J lost 4 bases; unmatched junction nucleotides: 7. The CDR3 here is CASSLTRQGARTGELFF. The CDR3 region has the DNA TGTGCCAGCAGCTTGACCCGACAGGGGGCCCGCACCGGGGAGCTGTTTTTT.

This clonotype was picked up a small number of times. The chain joins TRBV6-2 or TRBV6-3 to TRBJ2-7; the D is unclear. V was clipped by 4 bases and J by 1 base, with 17 bases between them. Germline V gene sequence: CDR1 MNHEY, CDR2 SVGEGT. The CDR3 length is 16 residues. The DNA for the CDR3 is TGTGCCAGCAGTTCCCCGGTCACCAGTATGTCCTACGAGCAGTACTTC. Amino acid sequence: CASSSPVTSMSYEQYF.

This clonotype has more than one count but fewer than ten. In nucleotides, the CDR3 is TGCGCCAGCAGCCAAGAGGCAGGGGGAAGCCATAACACCGGGGAGCTGTTTTTT. Its protein is CASSQEAGGSHNTGELFF. This rearrangement joins TRBV4-1 to TRBJ2-2, with TRBD1 matching over 7 bases. The CDR3 spans 18 residues. The ends lost 0 bases at V and 2 bases at J; junction bases unmatched: 9. Germline V gene lookup returns CDR1 MGHRA and CDR2 YSYEKL.

The sample holds many counts of this clonotype. The V and J genes are TRBV10-2 and TRBJ2-1; TRBD2 matches at 9 bases. The CDR3 has 15 residues. V lost 6 bases, J lost 7 bases, and 10 bases stayed unmatched. The V gene's germline CDR1 is WSHSY and CDR2 SAAADI. The CDR3 sequence: CASRNWAGGGNEQFF. CDR3 in DNA: TGCGCCAGCAGGAACTGGGCGGGAGGGGGGAATGAGCAGTTCTTC.

This clonotype was observed many times. An end of the junction differs from the germline gene, which may be a read error. The chain has TRBV29-1 and TRBJ2-3, with a tentative D call TRBD1 (5 bases). Germline CDR1 SQVTM, CDR2 ANQGSEA. The CDR3 has 15 amino acids. CDR3 sequence (DNA): TGCAGCGCTGAACGCCCAGGGTTCAGCACAGATACGCAGTATTTT. This codes for CSAERPGFSTDTQYF.

The rearrangement links TRBV12-3 or TRBV12-4 to TRBJ2-2; D might be TRBD2 (6 bases). The CDR3 contains 16 residues. Trimming cost V 5 bases and J 5 bases, with 18 bases left between them. CDR3 residues: CASSPPGLQRTGELFF. The CDR3 region has the DNA TGTGCCAGCAGTCCCCCGGGACTTCAGCGGACCGGGGAGCTGTTTTTT.

The chain employs TRBV12-3 or TRBV12-4 and TRBJ2-5, with 8 bases that match TRBD2. The CDR3 has 12 residues. Trimming at V came to 8 bases and at J to 6 bases, leaving 5 bases not matched to a gene. The CDR3 loop reads CASRGGAQTQYF. CDR3 in DNA: TGTGCCAGCCGGGGGGGGGCCCAGACCCAGTACTTC.

This clonotype was seen a few times. J is TRBJ1-4 and V is TRBV20-1; D ambiguous. The V and J ends lost 7 bases and 5 bases respectively, with 17 bases between them. Germline-derived CDR1 and CDR2 are DFQATT and SNEGSKA (reference sequence). The length of the CDR3 is 14 residues. CDR3 in DNA: TGCAGTGTCAAGAGGTCCGCAGGCAATGAAAAACTGTTTTTT. Translating it yields CSVKRSAGNEKLFF.

This clonotype was detected only a few times. The chain employs TRBV29-1 and TRBJ2-6; D may match TRBD1 or TRBD2 (5 bases each). Deletions cut 4 bases from V and 1 base from J, with 14 bases between. CDR3 length: 16 residues. In germline, CDR1 is SQVTM, CDR2 ANQGSEA. CDR3 protein: CSVALEGTSGANVLTF. The CDR3 DNA sequence: TGCAGCGTTGCGCTTGAGGGGACGTCTGGGGCCAACGTCCTGACTTTC.

The gene calls are TRBV12-5 and TRBJ2-1; D gene unclear. CDR3 length: 11 residues. V was clipped by 0 bases and J by 10 bases, with 4 bases between them. Germline V gene data show CDR1 as LGHNT and CDR2 as FRNRAP. CDR3: CASGLVVEQFF. CDR3 in DNA: TGTGCTAGTGGTTTGGTCGTCGAGCAGTTCTTC.

The chain joins TRBV9 to TRBJ2-1; 10 bases align to TRBD2. J lost 7 bases, V lost 3 bases, and 7 bases had no gene match. CDR3 length: 15 residues. Germline V CDR1 and CDR2: SGDLS, YYNGEE. CDR3 loop: CASSGASGSWNEQFF. In DNA form, the CDR3 reads TGTGCCAGCAGCGGTGCTAGCGGGAGCTGGAATGAGCAGTTCTTC.

The CDR3 reads CSARTREYNEQFF. The CDR3 DNA is TGCAGTGCCAGAACCCGTGAGTACAATGAGCAGTTCTTC. V usage is TRBV20-1 and J usage is TRBJ2-1; D is unclear. V shed 6 bases and J shed 4 bases, with 13 bases lying between them. CDR1 and CDR2 (germline): DFQATT, SNEGSKA (reference sequence). The CDR3 is 13 amino acids.

CDR3 sequence: CASSVAGQPEQFF. For the CDR3, the DNA is TGCGCCAGCAGTGTAGCGGGGCAACCTGAGCAGTTCTTC. The chain couples TRBV10-2 to TRBJ2-1, with TRBD2 identical over 8 bases. Germline V lookup: CDR1 WSHSY, CDR2 SAAADI. The ends lost 4 bases at V and 9 bases at J; junction bases unmatched: 5. The CDR3 has 13 residues.